A selection of T cell receptor beta chains follows, all from one sample in a study of spatial heterogeneity in lung cancer. From the 5' RACE reads, TCRdb called clonotypes with MiXCR, one entry per CDR3 protein. The table includes under 7,500 distinct CDR3 sequences, roughly 13% detected once. The specimen was lung tumor tissue, collected at surgery. These receptors were obtained from a female donor with early-stage non-small cell lung cancer. Each CDR3 is given with its conserved first and last residue. The order of the fields is clone size, J gene, V gene, D gene, CDR3 protein, CDR3 DNA. D genes are given only for firm matches. Clone size is stated in some rows and not others, as once, few, many or a class when expanded.

abundance: medium-sized; j_gene: TRBJ1-4; v_gene: TRBV7-2; d_gene: .; CDR3aa: CASSFRVSVTTNEKLFF; CDR3nt: TGTGCCAGCAGCTTCAGGGTCTCGGTTACAACTAATGAAAAACTGTTTTTT
abundance: many; j_gene: TRBJ1-2; v_gene: TRBV12-3/TRBV12-4; d_gene: .; CDR3aa: CASSLERRYGYTF; CDR3nt: TGTGCCAGCAGTTTAGAACGGCGCTATGGCTACACCTTC
abundance: many; j_gene: TRBJ1-1; v_gene: TRBV28; d_gene: TRBD1; CDR3aa: CASGETGRTEAFF; CDR3nt: TGTGCCAGCGGAGAGACAGGGCGGACTGAAGCTTTCTTT
abundance: .; j_gene: TRBJ2-5; v_gene: TRBV27; d_gene: .; CDR3aa: CASRRDSRDSQYF; CDR3nt: TGTGCAAGCAGACGGGACAGCCGGGACTCCCAGTACTTC
abundance: once; j_gene: TRBJ1-1; v_gene: TRBV11-3; d_gene: .; CDR3aa: CASSLGPDTEAFF; CDR3nt: TGTGCCAGCAGCCTGGGGCCAGACACTGAAGCTTTCTTT
abundance: many; j_gene: TRBJ2-3; v_gene: TRBV19; d_gene: TRBD2; CDR3aa: CASSNSGIDVF; CDR3nt: TGTGCCAGTAGTAATAGCGGGATTGATGTTTTT
abundance: .; j_gene: TRBJ2-7; v_gene: TRBV18; d_gene: TRBD1; CDR3aa: CASSPPFGQGADEQYF; CDR3nt: TGTGCCAGCTCACCACCGTTTGGACAGGGGGCCGACGAGCAGTACTTC
abundance: .; j_gene: TRBJ2-7; v_gene: TRBV7-9; d_gene: .; CDR3aa: CASSLAPVPRRNEQYF; CDR3nt: TGTGCCAGCAGCTTAGCCCCTGTTCCGCGGCGCAACGAGCAGTACTTC
abundance: few; j_gene: TRBJ1-5; v_gene: TRBV30; d_gene: TRBD1; CDR3aa: CAYSDRDDQPQHF; CDR3nt: TGTGCCTACTCGGACAGGGATGATCAGCCCCAGCATTTT
abundance: .; j_gene: TRBJ2-4; v_gene: TRBV20-1; d_gene: TRBD2; CDR3aa: CSAQGSGGGIRIAKNIQYF; CDR3nt: TGCAGTGCTCAGGGAAGCGGGGGAGGAATACGTATAGCCAAAAACATTCAGTACTTC
abundance: .; j_gene: TRBJ2-5; v_gene: TRBV11-2; d_gene: .; CDR3aa: CASSLRGGSGQETQYF; CDR3nt: TGTGCCAGCAGCTTACGGGGCGGTAGCGGACAAGAGACCCAGTACTTC
abundance: medium-sized; j_gene: TRBJ2-5; v_gene: TRBV29-1; d_gene: .; CDR3aa: CSVRTTSEETQYF; CDR3nt: TGCAGCGTTCGGACGACTTCGGAAGAGACCCAGTACTTC
abundance: medium-sized; j_gene: TRBJ1-1; v_gene: TRBV28; d_gene: .; CDR3aa: CASRQVGANTEAFF; CDR3nt: TGTGCCAGCAGGCAAGTGGGCGCGAACACTGAAGCTTTCTTT
abundance: .; j_gene: TRBJ1-1; v_gene: TRBV27; d_gene: .; CDR3aa: CASSLGGAAAEAFF; CDR3nt: TGTGCCAGCAGTTTAGGGGGCGCGGCCGCTGAAGCTTTCTTT
abundance: .; j_gene: TRBJ1-5; v_gene: TRBV27; d_gene: .; CDR3aa: CASIPGGAHSNQPQHF; CDR3nt: TGTGCCAGCATTCCGGGGGGTGCCCATAGCAATCAGCCCCAGCATTTT
abundance: medium-sized; j_gene: TRBJ1-2; v_gene: TRBV7-9; d_gene: TRBD1; CDR3aa: CASSLYLDRTYGYTF; CDR3nt: TGTGCCAGCAGCTTGTACCTGGACAGGACCTATGGCTACACCTTC
abundance: medium-sized; j_gene: TRBJ1-5; v_gene: TRBV6-5; d_gene: TRBD1; CDR3aa: CASRETTGENQPQHF; CDR3nt: TGTGCCAGCAGAGAGACGACAGGGGAGAATCAGCCCCAGCATTTT
abundance: medium-sized; j_gene: TRBJ2-3; v_gene: TRBV12-3/TRBV12-4; d_gene: .; CDR3aa: CASRSPLDTQYF; CDR3nt: TGTGCCAGCAGATCCCCGTTAGATACGCAGTATTTT
abundance: many; j_gene: TRBJ2-7; v_gene: TRBV25-1; d_gene: TRBD1; CDR3aa: CASSASGTGLYEQYF; CDR3nt: TGTGCCAGCAGTGCATCCGGGACAGGCTTGTACGAGCAGTACTTC
abundance: many; j_gene: TRBJ2-5; v_gene: TRBV7-2; d_gene: TRBD2; CDR3aa: CASSLGGLAGGQETQYF; CDR3nt: TGTGCCAGCAGCTTAGGGGGACTAGCGGGAGGGCAAGAGACCCAGTACTTC
abundance: medium-sized; j_gene: TRBJ1-5; v_gene: TRBV6-1; d_gene: .; CDR3aa: CASSETDRHNQPQHF; CDR3nt: TGTGCCAGCAGTGAGACCGACAGGCACAATCAGCCCCAGCATTTT
abundance: medium-sized; j_gene: TRBJ1-6; v_gene: TRBV28; d_gene: .; CDR3aa: CASTIADSPLHF; CDR3nt: TGTGCCAGCACTATAGCGGATTCACCCCTCCACTTT
abundance: medium-sized; j_gene: TRBJ2-1; v_gene: TRBV2; d_gene: .; CDR3aa: CASSEGTRYYNEQFF; CDR3nt: TGTGCCAGCAGTGAGGGCACTAGATACTACAATGAGCAGTTCTTC
abundance: many; j_gene: TRBJ2-1; v_gene: TRBV9; d_gene: .; CDR3aa: CASSTDGLHNEQFF; CDR3nt: TGTGCCAGCAGCACAGATGGTCTTCACAATGAGCAGTTCTTC
abundance: many; j_gene: TRBJ2-3; v_gene: TRBV7-3; d_gene: .; CDR3aa: CASSRSGLADTQYF; CDR3nt: TGTGCCAGCAGCCGGAGCGGGCTAGCAGATACGCAGTATTTT
abundance: medium-sized; j_gene: TRBJ2-1; v_gene: TRBV6-6; d_gene: TRBD2; CDR3aa: CASSPSTSGKGSNEQFF; CDR3nt: TGTGCCAGCTCTCCATCGACTAGCGGGAAAGGAAGCAATGAGCAGTTCTTC
abundance: once; j_gene: TRBJ1-2; v_gene: TRBV2; d_gene: .; CDR3aa: CASSVRAAGYTF; CDR3nt: TGTGCCAGCAGTGTCCGAGCAGCCGGCTACACCTTC
abundance: medium-sized; j_gene: TRBJ2-1; v_gene: TRBV28; d_gene: .; CDR3aa: CASSPRGGLRELYNEQFF; CDR3nt: TGTGCCAGCAGTCCCCGAGGCGGTTTGCGGGAATTATACAATGAGCAGTTCTTC
abundance: many; j_gene: TRBJ1-5; v_gene: TRBV27; d_gene: TRBD1; CDR3aa: CASSETGLGNQPQHF; CDR3nt: TGTGCCAGCAGCGAGACAGGGTTGGGCAATCAGCCCCAGCATTTT
abundance: many; j_gene: TRBJ2-1; v_gene: TRBV5-1; d_gene: .; CDR3aa: CASSPTVRDEQFF; CDR3nt: TGCGCCAGCAGCCCGACCGTTCGCGATGAGCAGTTCTTC
abundance: .; j_gene: TRBJ2-3; v_gene: TRBV3-1; d_gene: .; CDR3aa: CASSQEYGTDTQYF; CDR3nt: TGTGCCAGCAGCCAAGAGTATGGCACAGATACGCAGTATTTT
abundance: medium-sized; j_gene: TRBJ2-1; v_gene: TRBV20-1; d_gene: TRBD2; CDR3aa: CSATSLAGATYNEQFF; CDR3nt: TGCAGTGCTACCTCCCTAGCGGGAGCTACCTACAATGAGCAGTTCTTC
abundance: medium-sized; j_gene: TRBJ2-3; v_gene: TRBV9; d_gene: .; CDR3aa: CASSTMTGTQYF; CDR3nt: TGTGCCAGCAGCACCATGACCGGTACGCAGTATTTT
abundance: .; j_gene: TRBJ2-7; v_gene: TRBV4-2; d_gene: .; CDR3aa: CASSSGTVPYEQYF; CDR3nt: TGTGCCAGCAGCTCCGGGACGGTCCCCTACGAGCAGTACTTC
abundance: many; j_gene: TRBJ2-7; v_gene: TRBV20-1; d_gene: TRBD2; CDR3aa: CSLGTSGRSEQYF; CDR3nt: TGCAGTCTAGGGACTAGCGGGAGAAGCGAGCAGTACTTC
abundance: medium-sized; j_gene: TRBJ2-1; v_gene: TRBV20-1; d_gene: TRBD2; CDR3aa: CSARTSGPRGDEQFF; CDR3nt: TGCAGTGCTAGGACTAGCGGGCCGCGTGGGGATGAGCAGTTCTTC
abundance: medium-sized; j_gene: TRBJ1-3; v_gene: TRBV9; d_gene: .; CDR3aa: CASSVGLEGNTIYF; CDR3nt: TGTGCCAGCAGCGTTGGACTAGAAGGAAACACCATATATTTT
abundance: many; j_gene: TRBJ1-5; v_gene: TRBV28; d_gene: .; CDR3aa: CASLKLNQPQHF; CDR3nt: TGTGCCAGCCTAAAACTTAATCAGCCCCAGCATTTT
abundance: large; j_gene: TRBJ1-4; v_gene: TRBV2; d_gene: TRBD1; CDR3aa: CASRKQGVNEKLFF; CDR3nt: TGTGCCAGCAGAAAACAGGGGGTTAATGAAAAACTGTTTTTT
abundance: medium-sized; j_gene: TRBJ1-5; v_gene: TRBV27; d_gene: TRBD1; CDR3aa: CASRDRVNQPQHF; CDR3nt: TGTGCCAGCAGGGACAGGGTCAATCAGCCCCAGCATTTT
abundance: many; j_gene: TRBJ2-5; v_gene: TRBV7-2; d_gene: TRBD1; CDR3aa: CASSRGGAEETQYF; CDR3nt: TGTGCCAGCAGCCGAGGGGGCGCGGAAGAGACCCAGTACTTC
abundance: medium-sized; j_gene: TRBJ2-3; v_gene: TRBV29-1; d_gene: .; CDR3aa: CSVEVRGGNTDTQYF; CDR3nt: TGCAGCGTTGAAGTGAGAGGGGGAAACACAGATACGCAGTATTTT
abundance: medium-sized; j_gene: TRBJ2-2; v_gene: TRBV5-1; d_gene: .; CDR3aa: CASSAGQNTGELFF; CDR3nt: TGCGCCAGCAGCGCCGGACAAAACACCGGGGAGCTGTTTTTT
abundance: medium-sized; j_gene: TRBJ2-7; v_gene: TRBV27; d_gene: .; CDR3aa: CASSSLTDSYEQYF; CDR3nt: TGTGCCAGCAGTTCCCTGACAGATTCCTACGAGCAGTACTTC
abundance: medium-sized; j_gene: TRBJ2-1; v_gene: TRBV10-2; d_gene: TRBD1; CDR3aa: CASSERDRWPGVGYNEQFF; CDR3nt: TGCGCCAGCAGTGAACGGGACAGGTGGCCCGGCGTAGGATACAATGAGCAGTTCTTC
abundance: medium-sized; j_gene: TRBJ1-3; v_gene: TRBV11-2; d_gene: TRBD1; CDR3aa: CASSLLMNPGQGIGNTIYF; CDR3nt: TGTGCCAGCAGCTTACTGATGAATCCGGGACAGGGGATCGGAAACACCATATATTTT
abundance: many; j_gene: TRBJ2-7; v_gene: TRBV30; d_gene: .; CDR3aa: CAVVEFYEQYF; CDR3nt: TGTGCCGTGGTAGAATTCTACGAGCAGTACTTC
abundance: medium-sized; j_gene: TRBJ2-7; v_gene: TRBV3-1; d_gene: TRBD1; CDR3aa: CASSQEGTGGYEQYF; CDR3nt: TGTGCCAGCAGCCAAGAGGGGACAGGGGGCTACGAGCAGTACTTC
abundance: medium-sized; j_gene: TRBJ2-1; v_gene: TRBV5-1; d_gene: TRBD2; CDR3aa: CASRASGSNEQFF; CDR3nt: TGCGCCAGCAGGGCTAGCGGTTCCAATGAGCAGTTCTTC
abundance: many; j_gene: TRBJ1-2; v_gene: TRBV20-1; d_gene: .; CDR3aa: CSARGMRGTDGYTF; CDR3nt: TGCAGTGCTAGAGGAATGCGAGGGACGGATGGCTACACCTTC
abundance: many; j_gene: TRBJ1-2; v_gene: TRBV5-1; d_gene: TRBD1; CDR3aa: CASSFAQGRDYGYTF; CDR3nt: TGCGCCAGCAGCTTCGCACAGGGGAGAGACTATGGCTACACCTTC
abundance: many; j_gene: TRBJ2-5; v_gene: TRBV7-8; d_gene: .; CDR3aa: CASSLFAQETQYF; CDR3nt: TGTGCCAGCAGCTTATTCGCGCAAGAGACCCAGTACTTC
abundance: .; j_gene: TRBJ2-7; v_gene: TRBV18; d_gene: TRBD1; CDR3aa: CASSPRDRESEQYF; CDR3nt: TGTGCCAGCTCACCCCGGGACAGGGAAAGTGAGCAGTACTTC